Presented here are 26 T cell receptor beta chains from one specimen sequenced in a study of T cells in Graves' hyperthyroidism and ophthalmopathy. TCR beta CDR3 sequences were amplified from RNA transcripts. Using the HTBI primer set, a first-round RT-PCR was run on the TCR CDR3. TCRdb processed the multiplex PCR reads anew with MiXCR; each CDR3 protein has one entry. The sample yields about 600,000 distinct CDR3 sequences, approximately 15% seen once. The sequencing input was blood. These receptor sequences come from a woman in her late teens or twenties with Graves' ophthalmopathy.

This clonotype has a count of ten or more. The J gene is TRBJ2-2, the V gene TRBV12-3 or TRBV12-4; TRBD2 might be the D (5 bases). Between the trimmed V and J ends, which lost 3 bases and 0 bases, there was a span of 17 bases. The CDR3 loop spans 18 amino acids. Here the CDR3 DNA reads TGTGCCAGCAGTTTCCCCTCCGGCGGGTTCGCGAACACCGGGGAGCTGTTTTTT. It translates to CASSFPSGGFANTGELFF.

This clonotype was seen repeatedly, ten times or more. The rearrangement joins TRBV20-1 to TRBJ2-5; either TRBD1 or TRBD2 may supply D (5 bases each). The CDR3 has 15 amino acids. V lost 1 base to trimming and J lost 5 bases, with 17 bases between them. Per the germline V gene, CDR1 is DFQATT and CDR2 is SNEGSKA (reference sequence). CDR3 DNA: TGCAGTGCTAGAGTCCCGCGGGCAGGGCTGGAGACCCAGTACTTC. Residues: CSARVPRAGLETQYF.

This clonotype was seen a handful of times. A much larger clone differs by one base, so this may be a read error. CDR3 loop: CAWGAGNEQFF. CDR3 DNA: TGTGCCTGGGGGGCCGGCAATGAGCAGTTCTTC. This chain joins TRBV30 and TRBJ2-1, with D possibly matching TRBD1 (5 bases). Trimming took 5 bases from V and 6 from J, leaving 8 bases between them. Germline CDR1 reads GTSNPN; CDR2 reads SVGIG (reference sequence). The CDR3 is made up of 11 amino acids.

This chain uses TRBV4-1 with TRBJ1-1; D is uncertain. V was shortened by 3 bases and J by 11 bases, with 22 bases between the two germline ends. CDR1 is MGHRA and CDR2 is YSYEKL in the germline V gene. CDR3 length: 15 amino acids. The CDR3 DNA reads as TGCGCCAGCAGCCAGAAAGGACGCCAAATCCTCCCGGCTTTCTTT. As protein: CASSQKGRQILPAFF.

There are many counts of this clonotype. This chain uses TRBV11-3 with TRBJ1-1, with 8 bases fitting TRBD1. Germline values: CDR1 SGHNT, CDR2 YENEEA. The CDR3 loop spans 13 amino acids. Germline trimming cut 7 bases from V and 5 bases from J; bases unmatched to any gene: 6. In DNA, the CDR3 is TGTGCCAGCAACGACAGGGGTGGAACTGAAGCTTTCTTT. It specifies CASNDRGGTEAFF.

The sample holds many counts of this clonotype. The J gene is TRBJ2-1, the V gene TRBV12-3 or TRBV12-4; 9 bases are a match to TRBD2. V dropped 6 bases and J dropped 8; count of bases not matched to a gene: 11. The CDR3 totals 15 residues. The CDR3 nucleotides are TGTGCCAGCAGGGCGGGGACTAGCCGTCACCATGAGCAGTTCTTC. Amino acid sequence: CASRAGTSRHHEQFF.

This clonotype showed up many times. The chain joins TRBV6-2 or TRBV6-3 to TRBJ2-1; 14 bases line up with TRBD2. Trimming at V came to 6 bases and at J to 8 bases, leaving 9 bases not matched to a gene. Germline V gives CDR1 MNHEY, CDR2 SVGEGT. The CDR3 is 16 residues long. CDR3 DNA: TGTGCCAGCAGACCTAGGACTAGCGGGAGGTGGTATGAGCAGTTCTTC. The encoded protein is CASRPRTSGRWYEQFF.

This clonotype was seen repeatedly, ten times or more. The V and J genes are TRBV12-3 or TRBV12-4 and TRBJ2-7, with TRBD2 identical over 12 bases. Trimming cost V 5 bases and J 7 bases; bases outside gene matches: 6. The CDR3 is 14 residues long. In nucleotides, the CDR3 is TGTGCCAGCAGTGGACTAGCGGGACGCGGGGAGCAGTACTTC. This encodes CASSGLAGRGEQYF.

This clonotype was observed at least ten times. In DNA, the CDR3 is TGCAGTGCTAGACTAGCGGGCAATGAGCAGTTCTTC. Translation gives CSARLAGNEQFF. This chain joins TRBV20-1 and TRBJ2-1; 8 nucleotides align to TRBD2. The CDR3 extends over 12 amino acids. Losses at the gene ends were 2 bases for V and 6 bases for J; bases not matched to a gene: 0. Germline V lookup: CDR1 DFQATT, CDR2 SNEGSKA (reference sequence).

This clonotype was found a few times. V gene TRBV9 combines with J gene TRBJ2-2, with a tentative D call TRBD2 (6 bases). V lost 0 bases to trimming and J lost 5 bases, with 20 bases between them. This CDR3 contains 18 residues. CDR1 and CDR2 from the germline V gene are SGDLS and YYNGEE. The CDR3 DNA follows: TGTGCCAGCAGCGTAGGAGCCGGTGGGGACTTAAGAACCGGGGAGCTGTTTTTT. This codes for CASSVGAGGDLRTGELFF.

This clonotype has ten or more counts. V is TRBV18 and J is TRBJ2-7; D perhaps matches TRBD2 (6 bases). Trimming pared 4 bases from V and 3 bases from J, leaving 16 bases between. The CDR3 length is 15 residues. The V gene's germline CDR1 is KGHSH and CDR2 LQKENI. This chain's CDR3 is CASSRQFGGIYEQYF. The CDR3 DNA sequence: TGTGCCAGCTCACGCCAATTCGGGGGTATCTACGAGCAGTACTTC.

This clonotype was detected ten times or more. CDR3 sequence reads: CASSLLSETQYF. CDR3 nucleotide sequence: TGTGCCAGCAGTTTATTATCAGAGACCCAGTACTTC. This rearrangement joins TRBV12-3 or TRBV12-4 to TRBJ2-5; D not certain. The CDR3 runs 12 residues. V was pared by 2 bases and J by 4 bases, with 5 bases between.

The chain employs TRBV19 and TRBJ1-3, with no clear D. The CDR3 has 13 amino acids. V lost 8 bases to trimming and J lost 0 bases, with 8 bases between them. Germline V lookup: CDR1 LNHDA, CDR2 SQIVND (reference sequence). The CDR3 DNA follows: TGTGCCAGTGCCTCGAGCTCTGGAAACACCATATATTTT. Protein sequence: CASASSSGNTIYF.

This clonotype was counted many times. The V call is TRBV10-3, the J call TRBJ1-2; 7 bases are a match to TRBD1. J was trimmed by 1 base and V by 5 bases; bases with no gene match: 4. Germline CDR1 is ENHRY and CDR2 is SYGVKD. The CDR3 is 14 amino acids. The CDR3 reads CAISPGQLNYGYTF. Here the CDR3 DNA reads TGTGCCATCAGTCCGGGACAGCTTAACTATGGCTACACCTTC.

This chain connects TRBV20-1 to TRBJ2-7, with 9 nucleotides matching TRBD1. V shed 5 bases and J 3 bases; nucleotides not matched to a gene: 5. In germline, CDR1 is DFQATT, CDR2 SNEGSKA (reference sequence). CDR3 length: 13 residues. The CDR3 sequence is CSAAGTGNYEQYF. Written as DNA, the CDR3 is TGCAGTGCTGCCGGGACAGGGAACTACGAGCAGTACTTC.

The chain recombines TRBV29-1 with TRBJ2-5, with D hard to call. Germline assignment: CDR1 SQVTM and CDR2 ANQGSEA. The CDR3 extends over 13 amino acids. Deletions cut 4 bases from V and 4 bases from J, with 13 bases between. This CDR3 is CSVARLITETQYF. The CDR3 DNA sequence: TGCAGCGTTGCCCGTTTAATAACAGAGACCCAGTACTTC.

This clonotype was counted at least ten times. The J gene is TRBJ2-2, the V gene TRBV12-3 or TRBV12-4, with unresolved D. The ends were cut back, 1 base at V and 2 bases at J, with 11 bases in the middle. This CDR3 spans 16 amino acids. The CDR3 sequence: CASSLVRLINTGELFF. The CDR3, as DNA: TGTGCCAGCAGTTTAGTTCGTCTAATTAACACCGGGGAGCTGTTTTTT.

This clonotype was seen ten or more times. This sequence joins TRBV19 and TRBJ2-5; TRBD2 matches at 8 bases. The CDR3 is 14 residues long. CDR1 is LNHDA and CDR2 is SQIVND in the germline V gene (reference sequence). V dropped 6 bases and J dropped 4; count of bases not matched to a gene: 7. CDR3 residues: CASRPYLAGETQYF. The CDR3 DNA sequence: TGTGCCAGTAGACCTTATCTAGCGGGAGAGACCCAGTACTTC.

This clonotype was seen at least ten times. This chain connects TRBV29-1 to TRBJ2-7; perhaps TRBD1 as D (5 bases). The length of the CDR3 is 13 residues. Germline V lookup: CDR1 SQVTM, CDR2 ANQGSEA. V was shortened by 3 bases and J by 2 bases, with 11 bases between the two germline ends. CDR3 coding DNA: TGCAGCGTTGAGGTGGCAGGGCCCTACGAGCAGTACTTC. It specifies CSVEVAGPYEQYF.

In its sample, this clonotype was seen a few times. The chain couples TRBV10-2 to TRBJ1-4, with D perhaps matching TRBD1 (6 bases). The V gene lost 6 bases and the J gene lost 7 bases, with 18 bases spanning the gap. The length of the CDR3 is 15 residues. CDR1 is WSHSY and CDR2 is SAAADI in the germline V gene. The CDR3 DNA reads TGCGCCAGCAGCGATTTTCGGGGGCTCAGTGAAAAACTGTTTTTT. It specifies CASSDFRGLSEKLFF.

This clonotype was observed at least ten times. The chain carries TRBV7-9 and TRBJ2-5, with D perhaps assigned TRBD1 or TRBD2 (5 bases each). CDR1 and CDR2 from the germline V gene are SEHNR and FQNEAQ (reference sequence). Trimming pared 1 base from V and 3 bases from J, leaving 12 bases between. This CDR3 spans 15 amino acids. CDR3 residues: CASSLVRDVKETQYF. CDR3 nucleotide sequence: TGTGCCAGCAGCTTAGTCCGGGACGTCAAAGAGACCCAGTACTTC.

Only a few counts were recorded for this clonotype. The V call is TRBV6-1, the J call TRBJ2-1, with D unresolved. This CDR3 has 9 residues. Germline loops: CDR1 MNHNS, CDR2 SASEGT. Trimming removed 6 bases at V and 7 bases at J, with 1 base between. The CDR3 spells CASRNEQFF. In DNA, the CDR3 is TGTGCCAGCAGGAATGAGCAGTTCTTC.

The rearrangement links TRBV30 to TRBJ2-1, with 15 bases identical to TRBD2. From germline, CDR1 is GTSNPN and CDR2 SVGIG (reference sequence). The junction had 6 bases not matched to a gene; V was cut back by 3 bases and J by 9 bases. The CDR3 extends over 15 amino acids. CDR3 loop: CAWSKGTSGRSEQFF. In DNA form, the CDR3 reads TGTGCCTGGAGCAAAGGGACTAGCGGGAGGAGTGAGCAGTTCTTC. Filled out from reference TRBV30 and TRBJ2-1, the complete variable domain reads SQTIHQWPATLVQPVGSPLSLECTVEGTSNPNLYWYRQAAGRGLQLLFYSVGIGQISSEVPQNLSASRPQDRQFILSSKKLLLSDSGFYLCAWSKGTSGRSEQFFGPGTRLTVL.

Notes on this clonotype: A read error is possible here, since a much larger clone lies one base away. The CDR3 region has the DNA TGTGCCAGCAGTTTACTCGCAGGGCTGGACACTGAAGCTCTCTTT. Residues: CASSLLAGLDTEALF. The chain uses TRBV27 and TRBJ1-1; TRBD1 is a possible D gene (5 bases). Germline CDR1 and CDR2: MNHEY and SMNVEV (reference sequence). The CDR3 extends over 15 amino acids.

This clonotype was seen ten or more times. The chain combines TRBV20-1 with TRBJ1-2; D not resolved. The CDR3 contains 15 residues. Germline V gene sequence: CDR1 DFQATT, CDR2 SNEGSKA (reference sequence). V gave up 0 bases and J gave up 3 bases, with 14 bases separating them. The CDR3 nucleotides are TGCAGTGCTAGAGACAACCCCCAGGCCCACTATGGCTACACCTTC. It translates to CSARDNPQAHYGYTF.

V gene TRBV4-1 combines with J gene TRBJ2-5; 11 bases align to TRBD1. In germline, CDR1 is MGHRA, CDR2 YSYEKL. V lost 11 bases and J lost 3; bases outside the gene matches: 5. CDR3 size: 13 residues. CDR3 in amino acids: CAAGDRGEETQYF. The CDR3 DNA reads TGCGCCGCGGGGGACAGGGGGGAAGAGACCCAGTACTTC.